The 6 T cell receptor beta chains below were found in one sample sequenced in a study of response to subunit inactivated influenza vaccine. MiXCR, run by TCRdb on the RT-PCR reads, gives a single entry per CDR3 protein. The sample lists about 650,000 distinct CDR3 sequences; more than 15% were seen once. The sequenced sample was PBMCs from blood, obtained less than 13 days after vaccination. The source is a man between 50 and 59 years old who received an inactivated influenza vaccine.

The table lists this clonotype with many counts. This rearrangement joins TRBV30 to TRBJ1-4; 7 bases line up with TRBD1. The V gene end was trimmed by 1 base and the J gene end by 10 bases; junction bases not matched to a gene: 9. From germline, CDR1 is GTSNPN and CDR2 SVGIG (reference sequence). The CDR3 totals 14 residues. Here the CDR3 reads CAWSANRGVGKLFF. For the CDR3, the DNA is TGTGCCTGGAGTGCAAACAGGGGAGTGGGAAAACTGTTTTTT.

The chain recombines TRBV10-3 with TRBJ2-1; D is possibly TRBD2 (6 bases). The ends were cut back, 6 bases at V and 6 bases at J, with 9 bases in the middle. This CDR3 is 12 amino acids long. Germline V gene data show CDR1 as ENHRY and CDR2 as SYGVKD. The CDR3: CAIRGGSNEQFF. In nucleotides, the CDR3 is TGTGCCATCAGGGGGGGTAGCAATGAGCAGTTCTTC.

J is TRBJ2-3 and V is TRBV7-2; the D gene is possibly TRBD2 (6 bases). The length of the CDR3 is 15 residues. CDR1 is SGHTA, CDR2 FQGNSA, per germline. Trimming left V 3 bases short and J 2 bases short, with 12 bases between. CDR3 amino acids: CASSFTGTHTDTQYF. CDR3 bases: TGTGCCAGCAGCTTTACCGGGACTCACACAGATACGCAGTATTTT.

This rearrangement joins TRBV5-6 to TRBJ2-1; TRBD2 agrees at 12 bases. V shed 4 bases and J 8 bases; nucleotides not matched to a gene: 10. Looked up from germline, CDR1 is SGHDT and CDR2 is YYEEEE. This CDR3 contains 16 residues. The CDR3 DNA reads TGTGCCAGCAGCGTAGGACTAGCGGGACGAATCTATGAGCAGTTCTTC. This sequence encodes CASSVGLAGRIYEQFF.

The V and J genes are TRBV20-1 and TRBJ2-1; the D gene is possibly TRBD2 (6 bases). In germline, CDR1 is DFQATT, CDR2 SNEGSKA (reference sequence). CDR3 size: 14 residues. The V gene lost 3 bases and the J gene lost 6 bases, with 15 bases spanning the gap. CDR3 loop: CSASDPGLSNEQFF. CDR3 in DNA: TGCAGTGCTAGTGACCCGGGACTTTCCAATGAGCAGTTCTTC.

The rearrangement links TRBV7-9 to TRBJ2-2; possible D gene TRBD1, 5 bases. The CDR3 totals 15 residues. V was pared by 6 bases and J by 1 base, with 12 bases between. The germline gives CDR1 SEHNR, CDR2 FQNEAQ (reference sequence). The CDR3 coding sequence is TGTGCCAGCAGGGAGACAGACCTGAACACCGGGGAGCTGTTTTTT. It yields the protein CASRETDLNTGELFF.